These 20 T cell receptor beta chains were sequenced from one sample in a study of identical twins. TCRdb reanalysed the 5' RACE reads using MiXCR and keeps one entry per CDR3 protein. Altogether under 800,000 distinct CDR3 sequences are present, approximately 21% being singletons, with the ten largest covering 4.3%. This sample also appeared in a second study, on T cells expressing NK-cell markers.

Sequenced material: PBMCs. Receptors originate from a woman between 18 and 30 years old in good health.

This clonotype was observed a few times. The DNA for the CDR3 is TGTGCCAGCAGTCAGGGACTAGCGGGACTTAACGGGGAGCTGTTTTTT. This translates into CASSQGLAGLNGELFF. This chain connects TRBV6-1 to TRBJ2-2, with 13 positions matching TRBD2. Germline V gene lookup returns CDR1 MNHNS and CDR2 SASEGT. Losses at the gene ends were 5 bases for V and 7 bases for J; bases not matched to a gene: 7. The CDR3 contains 16 residues.

The chain uses TRBV12-3 or TRBV12-4 and TRBJ2-7; 8 nucleotides agree with TRBD2. J gave up 5 bases and V 5 bases, and 8 bases lay outside the gene matches. The CDR3 runs to 14 residues. The DNA for the CDR3 is TGTGCCAGCAGTACTAGCGGATCTCACCACGAGCAGTACTTC. The encoded protein is CASSTSGSHHEQYF.

This clonotype was picked up a small number of times. The V call is TRBV15, the J call TRBJ2-1, with D unresolved. Germline V gives CDR1 LNHNV, CDR2 YYDKDF (reference sequence). The CDR3 loop spans 14 amino acids. Trimming pared 0 bases from V and 5 bases from J, leaving 8 bases between. The CDR3 loop reads CATSRDRPNNEQFF. For the CDR3, the DNA is TGTGCCACCAGCAGAGATCGGCCAAACAATGAGCAGTTCTTC.

This clonotype was seen a few times. V is TRBV20-1 and J is TRBJ2-1; 8 nucleotides match TRBD1. The CDR3 extends over 14 amino acids. Germline V lookup: CDR1 DFQATT, CDR2 SNEGSKA (reference sequence). Trimming took 6 bases from V and 2 from J; bases not matched to a gene: 6. DNA for the CDR3: TGCAGTGCCACGGGACAGGCAACCTACAATGAGCAGTTCTTC. Residues: CSATGQATYNEQFF.

The chain employs TRBV12-3 or TRBV12-4 and TRBJ2-2, with D uncertain. This CDR3 is 13 amino acids long. V was cut by 3 bases and J by 6 bases, with 8 bases left in between. CDR3 sequence: CASSLVSAGELFF. CDR3 in DNA: TGTGCCAGCAGTTTGGTGTCTGCCGGGGAGCTGTTTTTT.

The J gene is TRBJ2-5, the V gene TRBV5-1; a weak D match, TRBD1 (6 bases). The CDR3 extends over 15 amino acids. Germline V gene data show CDR1 as SGHRS and CDR2 as YFSETQ. V lost 2 bases, J lost 3 bases, and 14 bases lay in between. The CDR3 DNA reads as TGCGCCAGCAGCTTCGGACAGATGTCGAAAGAGACCCAGTACTTC. Translation: CASSFGQMSKETQYF. The full variable domain, its missing parts supplied by reference TRBV5-1 and TRBJ2-5, is KAGVTQTPRYLIKTRGQQVTLSCSPISGHRSVSWYQQTPGQGLQFLFEYFSETQRNKGNFPGRFSGRQFSNSRSEMNVSTLELGDSALYLCASSFGQMSKETQYFGPGTRLLVL.

This clonotype was found a few times. The chain couples TRBV20-1 to TRBJ2-3; a weak D match, TRBD1 (6 bases). Trimming pared 3 bases from V and 2 bases from J, leaving 12 bases between. Germline V gene data show CDR1 as DFQATT and CDR2 as SNEGSKA (reference sequence). This CDR3 spans 14 amino acids. The CDR3 region has the DNA TGCAGTGCTAGGACCGGACAGCCCACAGATACGCAGTATTTT. Its protein product is CSARTGQPTDTQYF.

Concerning this clonotype: At one end, the junction sequence differs from germline, possibly due to a read error. The J gene is TRBJ2-3, the V gene TRBV20-1, with 8 bases fitting TRBD2. The CDR3 contains 16 residues. In germline, CDR1 is DFQATT, CDR2 SNEGSKA (reference sequence). The CDR3 region has the DNA TGCTGTGCTAGAGATCGGCCTAGCGGGCGCACAGATACGCAGTATTTT. Protein sequence: CCARDRPSGRTDTQYF.

This clonotype showed up just a few times. The chain has TRBV20-1 and TRBJ2-7; no clear D gene. This CDR3 contains 14 residues. Trimming removed 3 bases from V and 0 bases from J, with 12 bases in between. Germline-derived CDR1 and CDR2 are DFQATT and SNEGSKA (reference sequence). CDR3 nucleotide sequence: TGCAGTGCTAGCCTTCTTCCGAGCTCCTACGAGCAGTACTTC. It is translated as CSASLLPSSYEQYF.

The chain employs TRBV12-3 or TRBV12-4 and TRBJ2-3; maybe TRBD2 (5 bases). This CDR3 has 16 residues. Trimming shortened V by 2 bases and J by 0 bases, and 12 bases separated the two germline ends. The CDR3 here is CASSLRSGASTDTQYF. The CDR3 bases are TGTGCCAGCAGTTTAAGAAGCGGAGCTAGCACAGATACGCAGTATTTT.

The genes are TRBV13 and TRBJ1-1; D ambiguous. V lost 3 bases, J lost 0 bases, and 8 bases lay in between. Germline lookup yields CDR1 PRHDT and CDR2 FYEKMQ (reference sequence). This CDR3 has 14 amino acids. This CDR3 is CASSLDAVNTEAFF. In nucleotides, the CDR3 is TGTGCCAGCAGCTTGGACGCTGTGAACACTGAAGCTTTCTTT.

This clonotype was seen only a few times. The V and J genes are TRBV20-1 and TRBJ2-4; TRBD2 aligns across 8 bases. Germline V gene lookup returns CDR1 DFQATT and CDR2 SNEGSKA (reference sequence). J gave up 1 base and V 0 bases, and 2 bases lay outside the gene matches. The CDR3 length is 15 residues. DNA for the CDR3: TGCAGTGCTAGAGATCGGACTAGCGCCAAAAACATTCAGTACTTC. Its translation: CSARDRTSAKNIQYF.

This clonotype was detected only a few times. The V and J genes are TRBV5-8 and TRBJ1-5, with 7 bases aligning to TRBD1. CDR1 is SGHTS, CDR2 YDEGEE, per germline. The J segment lost 5 bases and the V segment lost 4 bases, leaving 6 bases of the junction unmatched. This CDR3 spans 14 amino acids. For the CDR3, the DNA is TGTGCCAGCAGCACGACAGGGAGGGATCAGCCCCAGCATTTT. It encodes CASSTTGRDQPQHF.

The chain couples TRBV20-1 to TRBJ2-2; D remains ambiguous. The germline V and J ends were trimmed by 4 bases and 0 bases, with 9 bases remaining between them. CDR1 and CDR2 from the germline V gene are DFQATT and SNEGSKA (reference sequence). The CDR3 extends over 14 amino acids. The CDR3 protein is CSAISLSNTGELFF. CDR3 nucleotides: TGCAGTGCTATCAGCCTGTCGAACACCGGGGAGCTGTTTTTT.

The rearrangement joins TRBV11-1 to TRBJ2-1, with 7 nucleotides matching TRBD1. The germline gives CDR1 SGHAT, CDR2 FQDESV (reference sequence). This CDR3 is built from 18 residues. Trimming cost V 5 bases and J 0 bases; bases outside gene matches: 13. The chain's CDR3 is CASSPRPGTAASYNEQFF. In nucleotides, the CDR3 is TGTGCCAGCAGCCCGCGTCCCGGGACAGCAGCCTCCTACAATGAGCAGTTCTTC.

V is TRBV10-2 and J is TRBJ1-6; D unresolved. CDR1 and CDR2 from the germline V gene are WSHSY and SAAADI. The ends were cut back, 8 bases at V and 1 base at J, with 9 bases in the middle. The length of the CDR3 is 14 residues. The CDR3 spells CASRAGSYNSPLHF. CDR3 sequence (DNA): TGCGCCAGCCGGGCGGGGTCCTATAATTCACCCCTCCACTTT.

This chain connects TRBV12-3 or TRBV12-4 to TRBJ2-5; 9 nucleotides line up with TRBD2. The CDR3 length is 14 residues. V dropped 8 bases and J dropped 1; count of bases not matched to a gene: 5. The CDR3 loop is CASGAGGLQETQYF. CDR3 sequence (DNA): TGTGCCAGCGGGGCGGGGGGGCTCCAAGAGACCCAGTACTTC.

The chain links TRBV5-1 to TRBJ2-1; possibly TRBD1 for D (6 bases). Germline V gene sequence: CDR1 SGHRS, CDR2 YFSETQ. The CDR3 runs 13 residues. Trimming removed 0 bases from V and 8 bases from J, with 9 bases in between. The CDR3, as DNA: TGCGCCAGCAGCTTGGGGTACAGGGATGAGCAGTTCTTC. It encodes CASSLGYRDEQFF.

The chain combines TRBV6-5 with TRBJ2-5, with D uncertain. This CDR3 is 15 amino acids long. Between the trimmed V and J ends, which lost 0 bases and 7 bases, there was a span of 15 bases. Germline loops: CDR1 MNHEY, CDR2 SVGAGI. The CDR3 loop reads CASSYSMSGSLTQYF. The CDR3 DNA reads as TGTGCCAGCAGTTACTCGATGTCAGGCTCCCTGACCCAGTACTTC.

As to this clonotype: Since a much larger clone is just one base distant, this may be a read error. This chain links TRBV29-1 with TRBJ2-5; D is uncertain. Looked up from germline, CDR1 is SQVTM and CDR2 is ANQGSEA. The ends were cut back, 7 bases at V and 5 bases at J, with 14 bases in the middle. The CDR3 runs to 12 residues. Here the CDR3 DNA reads TGCAGCGCTCTACGGACGATTGAGACCCAGTACTTC. This sequence encodes CSALRTIETQYF.